Each of the 29 T cell receptor beta chains below was sequenced from the same sample in a study of cytomegalovirus exposure and HLA in healthy donors. With 60 Vbeta and 13 Jbeta primers, the PCR was carried out. Sequenced by immunoSEQ multiplex PCR; TCRdb stores in-frame clones only, minus some. The sample contains approximately 89,000 clones, 60% to 75% of which appear only once. Sequenced sample: PBMCs. These receptors all stem from a female donor in good health and CMV-seronegative.

This chain connects TRBV5-6 to TRBJ1-4, with 8 bases lining up with TRBD1. The CDR3 extends over 14 amino acids. Trimming at V came to 4 bases and at J to 8 bases, leaving 7 bases not matched to a gene. Germline V gives CDR1 SGHDT, CDR2 YYEEEE. Here the CDR3 reads CASSGRGRDEKLFF. CDR3 DNA: TGTGCCAGCAGCGGCAGGGGGCGCGACGAAAAACTGTTTTTT.

Note on this clone: A read error may produce the germline difference seen at one junction end. J is TRBJ2-1 and V is TRBV2, with a possible D match to TRBD2 (5 bases). The length of the CDR3 is 11 residues. Germline CDR1 SNHLY, CDR2 FYNNEI. CDR3 amino acids: CASSGAVEEVF. CDR3 in DNA: TGTGCCAGCAGTGGGGCAGTAGAGGAGGTCTTC.

This sequence joins TRBV5-4 and TRBJ1-1, with 7 bases identical to TRBD1. J gave up 7 bases and V 4 bases, and 4 bases lay outside the gene matches. This CDR3 has 12 amino acids. Germline values: CDR1 SGHNT, CDR2 YYREEE (reference sequence). The CDR3 DNA follows: TGTGCCAGCAGCCCGTACAGGGGTGAAGCTTTCTTT. It codes for CASSPYRGEAFF.

With regard to this clone: The same CDR3 also results from other DNA sequences found in this sample. The gene calls are TRBV27 and TRBJ2-7; TRBD2 aligns across 9 bases. Germline V gene data show CDR1 as MNHEY and CDR2 as SMNVEV (reference sequence). CDR3 length: 14 amino acids. Trimming cost V 6 bases and J 2 bases; bases outside gene matches: 5. The CDR3 protein is CASSFSGGPYEQYF. CDR3 DNA sequence: TGTGCCAGCAGCTTTAGCGGGGGCCCCTACGAGCAGTACTTC.

V and J are TRBV9 and TRBJ1-4, with D hard to call. Germline CDR1 and CDR2: SGDLS and YYNGEE. The CDR3 runs to 15 residues. The V gene lost 4 bases and the J gene lost 7 bases, with 17 bases spanning the gap. The CDR3 here is CASSPSALTGEKLFF. CDR3 DNA sequence: TGTGCCAGCAGCCCCTCCGCTCTTACGGGTGAAAAACTGTTTTTT.

Here the CDR3 reads CASSLGHQFSGNTIYF. DNA of the CDR3: TGTGCCAGCAGCTTGGGACACCAATTCTCTGGAAACACCATATATTTT. V and J are TRBV7-9 and TRBJ1-3; a possible D gene is TRBD1 (6 bases). This CDR3 is built from 16 residues. Trimming left V 3 bases short and J 0 bases short, with 12 bases between. Germline CDR1 and CDR2: SEHNR and FQNEAQ (reference sequence).

This clone was seen only a few times. The chain employs TRBV19 and TRBJ1-1; 8 bases line up with TRBD1. Germline V gene lookup returns CDR1 LNHDA and CDR2 SQIVND (reference sequence). J lost 0 bases, V lost 10 bases, and 13 bases had no gene match. The CDR3 extends over 16 amino acids. CDR3 in DNA: TGTGCCACCACTCTCACGGACAGGGCAATGAACACTGAAGCTTTCTTT. It is translated as CATTLTDRAMNTEAFF.

V and J are TRBV11-2 and TRBJ2-3; TRBD1 agrees at 7 bases. Germline CDR1 is SGHAT and CDR2 is FQNNGV. V was pared by 5 bases and J by 6 bases, with 8 bases of the junction left unmatched. CDR3 length: 14 residues. This CDR3 is CASSTITGVDTQYF. CDR3 sequence (DNA): TGTGCCAGCAGCACGATTACAGGGGTCGATACGCAGTATTTT.

The rearrangement links TRBV19 to TRBJ2-2; 9 bases align to TRBD1. In germline, CDR1 is LNHDA, CDR2 SQIVND (reference sequence). The V gene end was trimmed by 4 bases and the J gene end by 3 bases; junction bases not matched to a gene: 6. The length of the CDR3 is 16 residues. The CDR3 DNA reads TGTGCCAGTAGTAACAGACAGGGGGTGGACACCGGGGAGCTGTTTTTT. Translated: CASSNRQGVDTGELFF. Using reference TRBV19 and TRBJ2-2 for the parts outside the CDR3, the full variable domain is DGGITQSPKYLFRKEGQNVTLSCEQNLNHDAMYWYRQDPGQGLRLIYYSQIVNDFQKGDIAEGYSVSREKKESFPLTVTSAQKNPTAFYLCASSNRQGVDTGELFFGEGSRLTVL.

The chain is built from TRBV7-9 and TRBJ1-5; weak D call: TRBD1 (5 bases). Between the trimmed V and J ends, which lost 1 base and 6 bases, there was a span of 13 bases. The germline CDR1 and CDR2 sequences are SEHNR and FQNEAQ (reference sequence). CDR3 length: 15 amino acids. The CDR3 spells CASSLDSGALQPQHF. In DNA form, the CDR3 reads TGTGCCAGCAGCTTAGACAGCGGGGCTCTTCAGCCCCAGCATTTT.

By sample fraction, this clone is medium-sized. The genes are TRBV4-1 and TRBJ1-1; D not resolved. Trimming removed 2 bases at V and 5 bases at J, with 9 bases between. The CDR3 is made up of 13 amino acids. Germline V gene sequence: CDR1 MGHRA, CDR2 YSYEKL. The CDR3 DNA follows: TGCGCCAGCAGCCAATCCCCCCAAACTGAAGCTTTCTTT. This codes for CASSQSPQTEAFF.

The chain links TRBV19 to TRBJ2-2; 13 bases are shared with TRBD2. Germline V CDR1 and CDR2: LNHDA, SQIVND (reference sequence). Trimming cost V 3 bases and J 5 bases; bases outside gene matches: 6. The CDR3 length is 17 residues. CDR3: CASSITGLAGWTGELFF. The DNA of the CDR3 is TGTGCCAGTAGTATTACGGGACTAGCGGGATGGACCGGGGAGCTGTTTTTT.

About this clone itself: One end of the junction does not line up with germline, which may come from a read error. The rearrangement uses TRBV5-4 and TRBJ1-1; 7 bases agree with TRBD1. The V gene's germline CDR1 is SGHNT and CDR2 YYREEE (reference sequence). This CDR3 region has 15 residues. The CDR3 nucleotides read TGTGCCAGCAGCGGGCGACAGGGCCTGAACACTGAAGTTTTCTTT. Translation: CASSGRQGLNTEVFF.

The chain links TRBV7-9 to TRBJ1-2, with TRBD1 matching over 7 bases. Germline V gene data show CDR1 as SEHNR and CDR2 as FQNEAQ (reference sequence). This CDR3 has 13 residues. The junction had 6 bases not matched to a gene; V was cut back by 5 bases and J by 6 bases. The CDR3 sequence: CASSLTGSDGYTF. In DNA form, the CDR3 reads TGTGCCAGCAGCCTGACAGGGTCGGATGGCTACACCTTC.

The sample holds one count of this clone. Written as DNA, the CDR3 is TGTGCCAGCTGGCGGGACAGGGTCCCCTACGAGCAGTACTTC. Translated: CASWRDRVPYEQYF. The rearrangement joins TRBV7-9 to TRBJ2-7; 9 bases agree with TRBD1. CDR1 is SEHNR and CDR2 is FQNEAQ in the germline V gene (reference sequence). The trim removed 8 bases at V and 2 bases at J, leaving 7 bases unmatched. CDR3 length: 14 amino acids.

The genes are TRBV27 and TRBJ1-4; D ambiguous. Trimming stripped 3 bases from V and 0 bases from J, with 5 bases between. The germline V gene encodes CDR1 MNHEY and CDR2 SMNVEV (reference sequence). The CDR3 sequence is 14 residues long. Written as DNA, the CDR3 is TGTGCCAGCAGTTTTCAGGCAACTAATGAAAAACTGTTTTTT. As protein: CASSFQATNEKLFF. The variable domain in full, with the rest retrieved from reference TRBV27 and TRBJ1-4, is EAQVTQNPRYLITVTGKKLTVTCSQNMNHEYMSWYRQDPGLGLRQIYYSMNVEVTDKGDVPEGYKVSRKEKRNFPLILESPSPNQTSLYFCASSFQATNEKLFFGSGTQLSVL.

This sequence joins TRBV7-2 and TRBJ2-7; D ambiguous. This CDR3 has 15 amino acids. Trimming pared 5 bases from V and 0 bases from J, leaving 14 bases between. From germline, CDR1 is SGHTA and CDR2 FQGNSA. The CDR3 spells CASSPGLLGSYEQYF. DNA for the CDR3: TGTGCCAGCAGCCCCGGCCTCCTAGGCTCCTACGAGCAGTACTTC.

This clone has a single count. The genes are TRBV7-9 and TRBJ1-5; no definite D call. CDR1 SEHNR and CDR2 FQNEAQ come from the germline V gene (reference sequence). The CDR3 totals 13 residues. V was cut by 3 bases and J by 9 bases, with 12 bases left in between. CDR3 region: CASSLKTRGPQHF. CDR3 nucleotides: TGTGCCAGCAGCTTGAAGACACGGGGGCCCCAGCATTTT.

J is TRBJ1-6 and V is TRBV11-2, with TRBD1 matching over 7 bases. Germline loops: CDR1 SGHAT, CDR2 FQNNGV. The J segment lost 5 bases and the V segment lost 5 bases, leaving 6 bases of the junction unmatched. This CDR3 spans 15 amino acids. The CDR3: CASSRGQADNSPLHF. The CDR3 coding sequence is TGTGCCAGCAGCCGCGGACAGGCGGATAATTCACCCCTCCACTTT.

The J gene is TRBJ1-2, the V gene TRBV18, with TRBD1 identical over 12 bases. The germline gives CDR1 KGHSH, CDR2 LQKENI. V shed 4 bases, J shed 7 bases, and the junction held 4 bases outside the gene matches. This CDR3 is 14 amino acids long. Here the CDR3 DNA reads TGTGCCAGCTCACTCGGGACAGGGGGCGGTGGCTACACCTTC. Protein: CASSLGTGGGGYTF.

This chain connects TRBV28 to TRBJ1-4; TRBD1 is a possible D gene (6 bases). The CDR3 consists of 16 residues. Trimming removed 4 bases from V and 8 bases from J, with 20 bases in between. Per germline, CDR1 MDHEN and CDR2 SYDVKM. The CDR3 loop reads CASSSPYRDEGEKLFF. CDR3 nucleotide sequence: TGTGCCAGCAGTTCTCCCTACAGGGACGAAGGAGAAAAACTGTTTTTT.

This clone has just a few counts. The chain is built from TRBV28 and TRBJ2-7, with D possibly being TRBD2 (6 bases). The CDR3 is 12 residues long. Per germline, CDR1 MDHEN and CDR2 SYDVKM. Trimming shortened V by 3 bases and J by 7 bases, and 10 bases separated the two germline ends. CDR3: CASSFPGVEQYF. The CDR3 coding sequence is TGTGCCAGCAGTTTTCCGGGGGTTGAGCAGTACTTC.

This sequence joins TRBV7-9 and TRBJ2-7, with D perhaps TRBD1 (5 bases). With 7 bases removed from V and 5 bases from J, the gap between germline ends came to 21 bases. The CDR3 loop spans 15 amino acids. CDR1 is SEHNR, CDR2 FQNEAQ, per germline (reference sequence). The CDR3 sequence is CASNLGAAIFDEQYF. CDR3 DNA sequence: TGTGCCAGCAATCTTGGGGCTGCGATATTCGACGAGCAGTACTTC. Full variable domain (remainder filled in from reference TRBV7-9 and TRBJ2-7): DTGVSQNPRHKITKRGQNVTFRCDPISEHNRLYWYRQTLGQGPEFLTYFQNEAQLEKSRLLSDRFSAERPKGSFSTLEIQRTEQGDSAMYLCASNLGAAIFDEQYFGPGTRLTVT.

The rearrangement links TRBV28 to TRBJ2-7, with 9 nucleotides matching TRBD2. Germline CDR1 MDHEN, CDR2 SYDVKM. The CDR3 spans 14 residues. V gave up 6 bases and J gave up 4 bases; unmatched junction bases: 7. CDR3 DNA: TGTGCCAGCAGCCGCCTAGCGGGACCTTACGAGCAGTACTTC. Translation: CASSRLAGPYEQYF.

The chain uses TRBV5-8 and TRBJ1-1, with 7 positions matching TRBD1. Germline V gives CDR1 SGHTS, CDR2 YDEGEE. With 3 bases clipped from V and 5 bases from J, the junction kept 7 bases outside the gene matches. This CDR3 is 14 amino acids long. This chain's CDR3 is CASSWRQGATEAFF. For the CDR3, the DNA is TGTGCCAGCAGCTGGCGACAGGGAGCGACTGAAGCTTTCTTT.

This clone was recorded once. V and J are TRBV7-8 and TRBJ2-2; 8 nucleotides line up with TRBD1. Per the germline V gene, CDR1 is SGHVS and CDR2 is FQNEAQ. The CDR3 is made up of 14 amino acids. The trim removed 7 bases at V and 4 bases at J, leaving 5 bases unmatched. For the CDR3, the DNA is TGTGCCAGCACCGGACAGGGTGCCACCGGGGAGCTGTTTTTT. Amino acids: CASTGQGATGELFF.

V is TRBV11-3 and J is TRBJ2-7; 7 bases map to TRBD2. CDR3 length equals 15 residues. V dropped 1 base and J dropped 4; count of bases not matched to a gene: 7. The germline V gene has CDR1 SGHNT and CDR2 YENEEA. The CDR3 nucleotides are TGTGCCAGCAGCTTAGTGCCAAGGCGGGGGTACGAGCAGTACTTC. Residues: CASSLVPRRGYEQYF.

V and J are TRBV7-9 and TRBJ1-2; TRBD1 agrees at 7 bases. In germline, CDR1 is SEHNR, CDR2 FQNEAQ (reference sequence). After removal of 8 bases from V and 4 bases from J, the junction contained 10 bases not matched to a gene. CDR3 length equals 14 residues. The DNA of the CDR3 is TGTGCCAGCGGGCTACGACAGGGTGGCTATGGCTACACCTTC. Amino acids: CASGLRQGGYGYTF.

The chain carries TRBV19 and TRBJ1-1; D perhaps matches TRBD1 (6 bases). The CDR3 has 16 residues. V was cut by 3 bases and J by 8 bases, with 22 bases left in between. CDR1 LNHDA and CDR2 SQIVND come from the germline V gene (reference sequence). CDR3 in amino acids: CASSILTGSRGTEAFF. In DNA, the CDR3 is TGTGCCAGTAGTATCTTGACAGGTTCCCGCGGTACGGAAGCTTTCTTT.